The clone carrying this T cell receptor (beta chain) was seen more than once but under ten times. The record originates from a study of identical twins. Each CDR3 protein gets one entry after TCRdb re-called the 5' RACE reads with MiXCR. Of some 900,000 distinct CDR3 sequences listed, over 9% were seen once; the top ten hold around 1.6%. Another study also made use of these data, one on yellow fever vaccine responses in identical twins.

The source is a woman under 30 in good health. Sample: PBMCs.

CDR3 in amino acids: CSATTVASTDTQYF. The CDR3 DNA follows: TGCAGCGCTACAACCGTCGCCAGCACAGATACGCAGTATTTT. The chain is built from TRBV29-1 and TRBJ2-3; D is uncertain. With 7 bases removed from V and 0 bases from J, the gap between germline ends came to 14 bases. The CDR3 runs 14 residues. The germline gives CDR1 SQVTM, CDR2 ANQGSEA.